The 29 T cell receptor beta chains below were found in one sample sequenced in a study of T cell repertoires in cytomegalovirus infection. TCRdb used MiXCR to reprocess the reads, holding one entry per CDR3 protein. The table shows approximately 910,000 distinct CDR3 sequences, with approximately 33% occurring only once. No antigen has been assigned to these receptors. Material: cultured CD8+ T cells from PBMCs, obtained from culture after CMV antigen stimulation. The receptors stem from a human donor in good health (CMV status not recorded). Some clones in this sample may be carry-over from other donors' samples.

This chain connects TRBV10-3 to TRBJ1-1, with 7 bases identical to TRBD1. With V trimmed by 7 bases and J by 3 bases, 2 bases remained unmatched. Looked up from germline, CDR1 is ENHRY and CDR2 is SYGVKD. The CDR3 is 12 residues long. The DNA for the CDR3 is TGTGCCATCAATCAGGGGGACACTGAAGCTTTCTTT. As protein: CAINQGDTEAFF.

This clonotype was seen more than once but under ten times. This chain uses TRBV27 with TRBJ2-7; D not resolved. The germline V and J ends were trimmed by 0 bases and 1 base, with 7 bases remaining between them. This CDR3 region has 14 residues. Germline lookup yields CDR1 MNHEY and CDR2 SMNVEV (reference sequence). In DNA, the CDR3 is TGTGCCAGCAGTTTATCAAGCCAATCCTACGAGCAGTACTTC. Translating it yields CASSLSSQSYEQYF.

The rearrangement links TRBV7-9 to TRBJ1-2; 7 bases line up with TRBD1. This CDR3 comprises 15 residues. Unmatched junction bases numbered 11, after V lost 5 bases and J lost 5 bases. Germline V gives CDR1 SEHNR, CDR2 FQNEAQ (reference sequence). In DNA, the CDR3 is TGTGCCAGCAGCACAGGCCTGGGACAGTATTATGGCTACACCTTC. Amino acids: CASSTGLGQYYGYTF.

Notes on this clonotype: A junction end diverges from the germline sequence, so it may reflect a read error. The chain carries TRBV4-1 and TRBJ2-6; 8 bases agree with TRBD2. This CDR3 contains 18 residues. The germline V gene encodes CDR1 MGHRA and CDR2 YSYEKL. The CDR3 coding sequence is TGCGCCAGCAGCAAAGATCCGGGAGGGAAATCTGGGGCCAACGTCCTGACTTTC. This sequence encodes CASSKDPGGKSGANVLTF.

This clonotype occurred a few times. DNA of the CDR3: TGTGCCAGCAGTTACAGTGGACATGGCTACACCTTC. Its translation: CASSYSGHGYTF. This chain links TRBV6-5 with TRBJ1-2; D call uncertain. The length of the CDR3 is 12 residues. V shed 2 bases and J shed 6 bases, with 7 bases lying between them. Germline CDR1 MNHEY, CDR2 SVGAGI.

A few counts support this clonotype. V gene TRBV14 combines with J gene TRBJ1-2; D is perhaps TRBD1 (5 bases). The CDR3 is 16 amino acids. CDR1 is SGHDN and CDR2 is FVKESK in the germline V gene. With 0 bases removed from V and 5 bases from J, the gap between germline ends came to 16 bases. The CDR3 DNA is TGTGCCAGCAGCCAAGAAGGCAGGGTTACGATATATGGCTACACCTTC. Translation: CASSQEGRVTIYGYTF.

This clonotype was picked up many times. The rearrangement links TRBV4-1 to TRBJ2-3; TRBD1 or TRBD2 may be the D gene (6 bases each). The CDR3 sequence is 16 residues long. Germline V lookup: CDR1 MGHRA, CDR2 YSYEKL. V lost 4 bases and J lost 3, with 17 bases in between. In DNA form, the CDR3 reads TGCGCCAGCAGCCGGACTACAGGGATTACGACAGATACGCAGTATTTT. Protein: CASSRTTGITTDTQYF.

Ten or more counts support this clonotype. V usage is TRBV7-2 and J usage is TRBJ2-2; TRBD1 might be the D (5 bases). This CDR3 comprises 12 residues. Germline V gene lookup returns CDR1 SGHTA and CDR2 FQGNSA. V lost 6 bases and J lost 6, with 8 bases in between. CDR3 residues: CASSSGSGELFF. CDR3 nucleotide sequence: TGTGCCAGCAGTTCAGGGTCCGGGGAGCTGTTTTTT.

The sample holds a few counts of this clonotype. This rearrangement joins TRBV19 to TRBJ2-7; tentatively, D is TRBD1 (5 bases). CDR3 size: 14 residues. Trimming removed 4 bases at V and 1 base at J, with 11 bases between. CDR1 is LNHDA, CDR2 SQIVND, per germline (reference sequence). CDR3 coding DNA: TGTGCCAGTAGTAGCAAAGGGGTTTCCTACGAGCAGTACTTC. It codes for CASSSKGVSYEQYF.

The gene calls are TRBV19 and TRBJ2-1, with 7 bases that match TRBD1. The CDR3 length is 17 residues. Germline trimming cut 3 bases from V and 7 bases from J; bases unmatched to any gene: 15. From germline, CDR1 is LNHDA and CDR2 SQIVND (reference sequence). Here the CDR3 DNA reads TGTGCCAGTAGTATTCCAAAAGGGGGCGGAGCCACGAATGAGCAGTTCTTC. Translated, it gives CASSIPKGGGATNEQFF.

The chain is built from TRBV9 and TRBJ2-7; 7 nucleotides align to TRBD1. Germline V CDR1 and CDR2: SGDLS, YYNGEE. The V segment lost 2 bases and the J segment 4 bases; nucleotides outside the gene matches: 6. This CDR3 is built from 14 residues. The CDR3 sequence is CASSVGTAAYEQYF. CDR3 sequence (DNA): TGTGCCAGCAGCGTGGGGACAGCGGCGTACGAGCAGTACTTC.

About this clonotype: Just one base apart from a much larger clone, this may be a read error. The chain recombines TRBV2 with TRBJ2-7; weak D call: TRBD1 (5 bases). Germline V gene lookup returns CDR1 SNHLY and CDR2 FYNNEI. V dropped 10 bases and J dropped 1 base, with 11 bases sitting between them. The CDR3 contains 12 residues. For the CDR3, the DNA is TGTGCCAACGAAGGGGATTCCTACGAGCAGTACTTC. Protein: CANEGDSYEQYF.

CDR3 DNA sequence: TGTGCCAGCAGTCCACTCCATACGGGGTCCCCCTACGAGCAGTACTTC. It codes for CASSPLHTGSPYEQYF. The chain recombines TRBV14 with TRBJ2-7, with D perhaps TRBD2 (5 bases). Germline values: CDR1 SGHDN, CDR2 FVKESK. V lost 6 bases and J 2 bases, leaving 20 bases between the germline ends. The CDR3 covers 16 residues.

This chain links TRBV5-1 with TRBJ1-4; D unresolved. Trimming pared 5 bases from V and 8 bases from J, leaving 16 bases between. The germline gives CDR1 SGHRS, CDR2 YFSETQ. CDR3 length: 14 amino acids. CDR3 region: CASSGAPGWEKLFF. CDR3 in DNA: TGCGCCAGCAGTGGCGCCCCAGGTTGGGAAAAACTGTTTTTT. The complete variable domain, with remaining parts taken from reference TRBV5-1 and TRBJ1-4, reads KAGVTQTPRYLIKTRGQQVTLSCSPISGHRSVSWYQQTPGQGLQFLFEYFSETQRNKGNFPGRFSGRQFSNSRSEMNVSTLELGDSALYLCASSGAPGWEKLFFGSGTQLSVL.

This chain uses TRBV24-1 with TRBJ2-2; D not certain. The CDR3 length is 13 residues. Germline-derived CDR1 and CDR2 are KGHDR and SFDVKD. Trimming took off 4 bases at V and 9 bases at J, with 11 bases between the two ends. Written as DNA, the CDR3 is TGTGCCACCAGTGACGACTCGGGCAGGGAGCTGTTTTTT. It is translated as CATSDDSGRELFF.

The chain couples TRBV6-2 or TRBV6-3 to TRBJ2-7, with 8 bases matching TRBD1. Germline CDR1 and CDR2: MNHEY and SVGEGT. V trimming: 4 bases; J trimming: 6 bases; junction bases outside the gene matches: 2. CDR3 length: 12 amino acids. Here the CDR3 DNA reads TGTGCCAGCAGTTGGACAGGGCTCGAGCAGTACGTC. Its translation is CASSWTGLEQYV.

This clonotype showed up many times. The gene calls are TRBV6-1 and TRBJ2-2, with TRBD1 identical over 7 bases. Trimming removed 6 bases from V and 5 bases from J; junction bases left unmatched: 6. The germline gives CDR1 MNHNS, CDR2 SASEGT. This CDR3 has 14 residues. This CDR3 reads CASREQGSTGELFF. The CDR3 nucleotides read TGTGCCAGCAGAGAACAGGGGAGTACCGGGGAGCTGTTTTTT.

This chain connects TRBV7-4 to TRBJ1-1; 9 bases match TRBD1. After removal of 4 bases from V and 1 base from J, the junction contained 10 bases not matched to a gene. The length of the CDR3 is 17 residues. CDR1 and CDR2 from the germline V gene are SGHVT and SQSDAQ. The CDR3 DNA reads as TGTGCCAGCAGCTCTTCCGGACAGGGGAGGAGGAACACTGAAGCTTTCTTT. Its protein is CASSSSGQGRRNTEAFF.

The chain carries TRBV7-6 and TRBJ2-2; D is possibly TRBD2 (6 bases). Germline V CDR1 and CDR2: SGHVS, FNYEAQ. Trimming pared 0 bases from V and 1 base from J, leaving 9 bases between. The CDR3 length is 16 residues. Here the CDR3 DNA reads TGTGCCAGCAGCTTAGCGGTGCGGGGGAACACCGGGGAGCTGTTTTTT. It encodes CASSLAVRGNTGELFF.

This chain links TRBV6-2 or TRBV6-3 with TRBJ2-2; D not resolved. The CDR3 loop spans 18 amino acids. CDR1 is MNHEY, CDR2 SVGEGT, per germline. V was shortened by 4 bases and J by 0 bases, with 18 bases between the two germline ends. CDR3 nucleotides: TGTGCCAGCAGTTTAGGGCCTACCTTATCGGCGAACACCGGGGAGCTGTTTTTT. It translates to CASSLGPTLSANTGELFF.

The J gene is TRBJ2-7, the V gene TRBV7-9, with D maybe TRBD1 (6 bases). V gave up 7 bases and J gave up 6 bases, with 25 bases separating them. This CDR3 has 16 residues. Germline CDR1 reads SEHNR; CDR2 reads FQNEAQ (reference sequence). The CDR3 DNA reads TGTGCCAGCAACCTTAGGGGGACGACAGGTTTTTCCGAGCAGTACTTC. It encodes CASNLRGTTGFSEQYF.

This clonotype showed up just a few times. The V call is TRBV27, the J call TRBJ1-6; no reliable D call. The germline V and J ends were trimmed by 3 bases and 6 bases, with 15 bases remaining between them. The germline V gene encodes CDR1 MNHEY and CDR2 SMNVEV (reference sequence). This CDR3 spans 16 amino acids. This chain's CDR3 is CASSLGSPPFNSPLHF. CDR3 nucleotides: TGTGCCAGCAGTTTGGGCAGTCCGCCTTTTAATTCACCCCTCCACTTT.

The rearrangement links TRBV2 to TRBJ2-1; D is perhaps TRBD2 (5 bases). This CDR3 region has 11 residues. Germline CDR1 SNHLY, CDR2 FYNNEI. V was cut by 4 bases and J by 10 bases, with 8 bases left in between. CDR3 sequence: CASSVRREQFF. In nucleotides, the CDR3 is TGTGCCAGCAGTGTTCGGAGGGAGCAGTTCTTC.

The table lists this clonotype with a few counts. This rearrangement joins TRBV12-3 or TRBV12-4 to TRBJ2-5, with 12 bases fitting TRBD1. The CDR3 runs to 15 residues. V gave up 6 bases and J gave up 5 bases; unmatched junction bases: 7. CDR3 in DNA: TGTGCCAGCAGGCCGGGACAGGGGGCTGGCGAGACCCAGTACTTC. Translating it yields CASRPGQGAGETQYF.

The CDR3 bases are TGTGCCAGCAGTTCCGGGGGGCTGATGAACACTGAAGCTTTCTTT. It yields the protein CASSSGGLMNTEAFF. V is TRBV6-5 and J is TRBJ1-1, with D tentatively TRBD1 (6 bases). Germline V gene lookup returns CDR1 MNHEY and CDR2 SVGAGI. V was pared by 4 bases and J by 0 bases, with 12 bases between. CDR3 length: 15 residues.

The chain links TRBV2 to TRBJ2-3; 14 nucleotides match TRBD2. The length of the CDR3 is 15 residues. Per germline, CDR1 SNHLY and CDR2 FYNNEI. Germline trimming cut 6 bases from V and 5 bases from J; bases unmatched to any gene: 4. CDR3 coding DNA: TGTGCCAGCAGCCGACTAGCGGGGGGGCAAGATACGCAGTATTTT. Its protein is CASSRLAGGQDTQYF. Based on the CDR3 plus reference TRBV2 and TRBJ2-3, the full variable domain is EPEVTQTPSHQVTQMGQEVILRCVPISNHLYFYWYRQILGQKVEFLVSFYNNEISEKSEIFDDQFSVERPDGSNFTLKIRSTKLEDSAMYFCASSRLAGGQDTQYFGPGTRLTVL.

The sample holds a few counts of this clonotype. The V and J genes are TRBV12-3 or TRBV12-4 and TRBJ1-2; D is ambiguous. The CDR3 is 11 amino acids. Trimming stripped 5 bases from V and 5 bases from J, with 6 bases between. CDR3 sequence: CASSPRYGYTF. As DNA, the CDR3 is TGTGCCAGCAGTCCTCGATATGGCTACACCTTC.

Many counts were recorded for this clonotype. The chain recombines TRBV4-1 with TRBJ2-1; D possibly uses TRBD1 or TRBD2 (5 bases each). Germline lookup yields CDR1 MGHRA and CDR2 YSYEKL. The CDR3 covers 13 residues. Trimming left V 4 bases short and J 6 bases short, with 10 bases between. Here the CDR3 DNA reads TGCGCCAGCAGCCTTACTAGGGGCAATGAGCAGTTCTTC. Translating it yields CASSLTRGNEQFF.

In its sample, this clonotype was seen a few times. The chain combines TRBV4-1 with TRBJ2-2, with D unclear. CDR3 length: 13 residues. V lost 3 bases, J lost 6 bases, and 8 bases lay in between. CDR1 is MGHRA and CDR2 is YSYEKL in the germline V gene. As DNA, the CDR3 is TGCGCCAGCAGCCACCTTTGGGCCGGGGAGCTGTTTTTT. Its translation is CASSHLWAGELFF.